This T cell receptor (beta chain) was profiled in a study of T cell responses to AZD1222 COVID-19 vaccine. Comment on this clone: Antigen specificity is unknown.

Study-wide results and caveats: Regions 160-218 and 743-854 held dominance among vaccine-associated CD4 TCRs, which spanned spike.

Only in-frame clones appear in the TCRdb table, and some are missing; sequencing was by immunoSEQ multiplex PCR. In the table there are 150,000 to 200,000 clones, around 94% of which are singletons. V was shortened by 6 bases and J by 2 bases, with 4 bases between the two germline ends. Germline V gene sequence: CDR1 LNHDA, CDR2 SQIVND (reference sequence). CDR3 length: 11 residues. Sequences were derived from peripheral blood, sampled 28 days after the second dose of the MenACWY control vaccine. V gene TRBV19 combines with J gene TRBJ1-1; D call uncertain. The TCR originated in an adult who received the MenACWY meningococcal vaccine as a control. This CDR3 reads CASSFNTEAFF. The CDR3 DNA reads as TGTGCCAGTAGCTTCAACACTGAAGCTTTCTTT.